Listed here is a single T cell receptor beta chain. The antigen remains undetermined. The V gene's germline CDR1 is SEHNR and CDR2 FQNEAQ (reference sequence). V shed 5 bases and J shed 5 bases, with 9 bases lying between them. CDR3 size: 12 residues. The data are from a study of T cells in localized non-small cell lung cancer. General study points: In adjacent lung appeared a median about 58 of the top 100 tumor clones.

Profiled with immunoSEQ multiplex PCR; TCRdb holds only in-frame clones, not every one. The sample comprises around 50,000 clones, around nine tenths of which are singletons, and about 17% rests with the top ten. This receptor was taken from a female donor with stage II lung adenocarcinoma. The chain couples TRBV7-9 to TRBJ1-1; the D gene is possibly TRBD1 (6 bases). The material was PBMCs, obtained before any cancer treatment. CDR3 amino acids: CASSRTETEAFF. CDR3 DNA sequence: TGTGCCAGCAGCCGGACAGAGACTGAAGCTTTCTTT.